This entry lists 4 T cell receptor beta chains sequenced from one sample in a study of Graves' ophthalmopathy and Graves' hyperthyroidism. Beta-chain TCR CDR3 regions were amplified from RNA transcripts. RT-PCR was first run with HTBI primers, then multiplex PCR in a second round. TCRdb reprocessed the multiplex PCR reads with MiXCR, giving one entry per CDR3 protein. The sample yields about 500,000 distinct CDR3 sequences, approximately 37% seen once. The sequencing input was peripheral blood or thyroid tissue (not recorded which). These receptors were obtained from an adult man with Graves' hyperthyroidism.

This clonotype has ten or more counts. The chain joins TRBV9 to TRBJ1-2; the D is unclear. CDR3 size: 12 residues. V lost 3 bases and J lost 8, with 11 bases in between. In germline, CDR1 is SGDLS, CDR2 YYNGEE. The CDR3: CASSEPPGGYTF. CDR3 DNA sequence: TGTGCCAGCAGCGAGCCCCCCGGCGGCTACACCTTC.

This chain links TRBV6-5 with TRBJ1-4; TRBD1 aligns across 7 bases. CDR3 size: 14 residues. The J segment lost 7 bases and the V segment lost 6 bases, leaving 8 bases of the junction unmatched. From germline, CDR1 is MNHEY and CDR2 SVGAGI. The CDR3 DNA is TGTGCCAGCAGCACAGGGGTTGGGGGTGAAAAACTGTTTTTT. Translated: CASSTGVGGEKLFF.

This clonotype was detected ten times or more. J is TRBJ2-7 and V is TRBV7-9; TRBD1 aligns across 8 bases. V lost 1 base and J lost 3; bases outside the gene matches: 5. The CDR3 covers 15 residues. From germline, CDR1 is SEHNR and CDR2 FQNEAQ (reference sequence). The CDR3 DNA follows: TGTGCCAGCAGCTTAGTCCAGGGGGCGAACTACGAGCAGTACTTC. Translation gives CASSLVQGANYEQYF.

As regards this clonotype: One base away lies a much larger clone, so this may be a sequencing read error. Given the absence of the conserved phenylalanine or tryptophan at the CDR3 end, a read error is likely. V and J are TRBV19 and TRBJ1-2; 7 bases fit TRBD1. Germline CDR1 and CDR2: LNHDA and SQIVND (reference sequence). The CDR3 sequence is 13 residues long. V was pared by 7 bases and J by 5 bases, with 7 bases of the junction left unmatched. CDR3: CASMRGHGYGYTL. CDR3 nucleotides: TGTGCCAGTATGAGGGGGCACGGATATGGCTACACCCTC.